This TCR beta chain was captured by sequencing in a study of CD8 T cells in ankylosing spondylitis (dated by TCRdb to 2016 to 2017). Background for the entire study: To find TCR variants linked to disease, the study profiled T cell receptor beta repertoires in ankylosing spondylitis patients and healthy donors. In total, the full study cohort was made up of 100 to 140 healthy donors and approximately 27 ankylosing spondylitis patients. Samples of peripheral blood were taken, and for ankylosing spondylitis patients, synovial fluid was collected as well.

Sequenced on an Illumina HiSeq 2500. Quantitative 5'-RACE with molecular barcodes was the method used to prepare the TCR beta libraries. The published analysis was carried out like this. A new computational method, built on a probabilistic model of VDJ rearrangement, was used to identify disease-linked TCR variants. TCRdb reanalyzed the raw reads on its own, using fastp at Q25 for trimming and MiXCR for clone calling, and kept in-frame beta chains. Each entry merges the rows of one CDR3 protein and shows their most common DNA and genes. The V and J calls here are based on TCRdb, not the publication. The sample profile shows some 140,000 distinct CDR3 sequences; roughly 7.7% of them were found once. The ten biggest clones cover less than 7.5% of the sample. This clonotype was observed a handful of times. What this receptor recognizes is not known. No per-base quality is available; no much larger clone lies one base away.

Findings and caveats that apply to the study as a whole: Some of the motif variants had been reported before in the synovial fluid and blood of reactive arthritis patients, a finding that suggests common disease-initiation mechanisms. A TCR beta motif made up of several highly homologous amino acid variants appeared to be characteristic of blood from ankylosing spondylitis patients. The disease-linked clones had a CD8+ phenotype and were found at relatively low frequencies in peripheral blood. The disease-linked clones were reported to be significantly enriched in matched synovial fluid samples from ankylosing spondylitis patients.

For each ankylosing spondylitis patient, the synovial fluid sample was matched to a blood sample from that same patient. Taken from the germline V gene (reference sequence), the CDR1 and CDR2 loops are MNHNY and SVGAGI. The CDR3 goes from the cysteine to the phenylalanine over 13 residues. Only CDR3 DNA is held: 39 bases, read in frame from base 1. Between the V and J ends, shortened by 5 bases and 2 bases respectively, the junction contains 10 bases. This receptor was obtained from a male donor with ankylosing spondylitis. Sequencing was done on a sample of synovial fluid, either unsorted or a sorted T cell fraction (not recorded which). The chain links TRBV6-6 with TRBJ2-7; the D segment could be TRBD1, given 6 matching bases. CDR3 reads: CASSGGQTYEQYF. The sequenced DNA: TGTGCCAGCAGTGGCGGACAGACCTACGAGCAGTACTTC.